A single sample gave rise to the 7 T cell receptor beta chains below, sequenced in a study of CD8 T cells in ankylosing spondylitis. Via MiXCR, TCRdb re-called the 5' RACE reads, giving one row per CDR3 protein. The sample has 150,000 to 200,000 distinct CDR3 sequences; around 16% are singletons. Material for sequencing was blood, either unsorted or a sorted T cell fraction (not recorded which). The receptor source for this set is a male donor with ankylosing spondylitis or in good health (not recorded which).

This clonotype was seen many times. V and J are TRBV18 and TRBJ2-5; D is ambiguous. Germline lookup yields CDR1 KGHSH and CDR2 LQKENI. The CDR3 length is 13 residues. The germline V and J ends were trimmed by 0 bases and 4 bases, with 6 bases remaining between them. DNA for the CDR3: TGTGCCAGCTCACCACCGTATCTAGAGACCCAGTACTTC. Translated, it gives CASSPPYLETQYF.

This clonotype was detected a few times. The rearrangement uses TRBV28 and TRBJ1-2, with a weak D call TRBD1 (5 bases). The CDR3 contains 14 residues. With 5 bases removed from V and 8 bases from J, the gap between germline ends came to 18 bases. Germline CDR1 is MDHEN and CDR2 is SYDVKM. CDR3 loop: CASSPSGEASGYTF. DNA of the CDR3: TGTGCCAGCAGTCCATCGGGGGAGGCCTCGGGCTACACCTTC.

The J gene is TRBJ2-1, the V gene TRBV6-5, with D perhaps assigned TRBD1 or TRBD2 (5 bases each). CDR3 length: 16 amino acids. Trimming took off 4 bases at V and 1 base at J, with 14 bases between the two ends. From germline, CDR1 is MNHEY and CDR2 SVGAGI. This CDR3 reads CASSSTGTASYNEQFF. In DNA, the CDR3 is TGTGCCAGCAGTTCGACTGGGACGGCATCCTACAATGAGCAGTTCTTC.

This clonotype was counted ten times or more. V gene TRBV5-1 combines with J gene TRBJ1-6; D not resolved. This CDR3 region has 15 residues. Deletions cut 3 bases from V and 7 bases from J, with 14 bases between. Germline V gene sequence: CDR1 SGHRS, CDR2 YFSETQ. CDR3 coding DNA: TGCGCCAGCAGCTGGTGGACTGACTGGAATTCACCCCTCCACTTT. This sequence encodes CASSWWTDWNSPLHF.

This clonotype was detected many times. The gene calls are TRBV20-1 and TRBJ1-1, with TRBD1 as a possible D gene (5 bases). The germline gives CDR1 DFQATT, CDR2 SNEGSKA (reference sequence). The V and J ends lost 6 bases and 4 bases respectively, with 12 bases between them. The CDR3 contains 12 residues. CDR3 coding DNA: TGCAGTGCCTTGGGGCGTATCACTGAAGCTTTCTTT. It encodes CSALGRITEAFF.

The chain recombines TRBV6-1 with TRBJ2-1; 11 nucleotides match TRBD1. CDR1 is MNHNS, CDR2 SASEGT, per germline. The CDR3 is 15 amino acids. The J segment lost 12 bases and the V segment lost 4 bases, leaving 11 bases of the junction unmatched. The CDR3 region has the DNA TGTGCCAGCAGTGCAGGGACAGGGGGAGGTCGTTTGCAGTTCTTC. It yields the protein CASSAGTGGGRLQFF.

The sample holds a few counts of this clonotype. The chain links TRBV28 to TRBJ2-5; 8 bases are a match to TRBD2. This CDR3 region has 16 residues. Unmatched junction bases numbered 13, after V lost 6 bases and J lost 4 bases. Germline values: CDR1 MDHEN, CDR2 SYDVKM. CDR3 sequence reads: CASSLPPAGEGETQYF. The CDR3 DNA reads TGTGCCAGCAGCCTACCCCCAGCGGGAGAAGGAGAGACCCAGTACTTC.